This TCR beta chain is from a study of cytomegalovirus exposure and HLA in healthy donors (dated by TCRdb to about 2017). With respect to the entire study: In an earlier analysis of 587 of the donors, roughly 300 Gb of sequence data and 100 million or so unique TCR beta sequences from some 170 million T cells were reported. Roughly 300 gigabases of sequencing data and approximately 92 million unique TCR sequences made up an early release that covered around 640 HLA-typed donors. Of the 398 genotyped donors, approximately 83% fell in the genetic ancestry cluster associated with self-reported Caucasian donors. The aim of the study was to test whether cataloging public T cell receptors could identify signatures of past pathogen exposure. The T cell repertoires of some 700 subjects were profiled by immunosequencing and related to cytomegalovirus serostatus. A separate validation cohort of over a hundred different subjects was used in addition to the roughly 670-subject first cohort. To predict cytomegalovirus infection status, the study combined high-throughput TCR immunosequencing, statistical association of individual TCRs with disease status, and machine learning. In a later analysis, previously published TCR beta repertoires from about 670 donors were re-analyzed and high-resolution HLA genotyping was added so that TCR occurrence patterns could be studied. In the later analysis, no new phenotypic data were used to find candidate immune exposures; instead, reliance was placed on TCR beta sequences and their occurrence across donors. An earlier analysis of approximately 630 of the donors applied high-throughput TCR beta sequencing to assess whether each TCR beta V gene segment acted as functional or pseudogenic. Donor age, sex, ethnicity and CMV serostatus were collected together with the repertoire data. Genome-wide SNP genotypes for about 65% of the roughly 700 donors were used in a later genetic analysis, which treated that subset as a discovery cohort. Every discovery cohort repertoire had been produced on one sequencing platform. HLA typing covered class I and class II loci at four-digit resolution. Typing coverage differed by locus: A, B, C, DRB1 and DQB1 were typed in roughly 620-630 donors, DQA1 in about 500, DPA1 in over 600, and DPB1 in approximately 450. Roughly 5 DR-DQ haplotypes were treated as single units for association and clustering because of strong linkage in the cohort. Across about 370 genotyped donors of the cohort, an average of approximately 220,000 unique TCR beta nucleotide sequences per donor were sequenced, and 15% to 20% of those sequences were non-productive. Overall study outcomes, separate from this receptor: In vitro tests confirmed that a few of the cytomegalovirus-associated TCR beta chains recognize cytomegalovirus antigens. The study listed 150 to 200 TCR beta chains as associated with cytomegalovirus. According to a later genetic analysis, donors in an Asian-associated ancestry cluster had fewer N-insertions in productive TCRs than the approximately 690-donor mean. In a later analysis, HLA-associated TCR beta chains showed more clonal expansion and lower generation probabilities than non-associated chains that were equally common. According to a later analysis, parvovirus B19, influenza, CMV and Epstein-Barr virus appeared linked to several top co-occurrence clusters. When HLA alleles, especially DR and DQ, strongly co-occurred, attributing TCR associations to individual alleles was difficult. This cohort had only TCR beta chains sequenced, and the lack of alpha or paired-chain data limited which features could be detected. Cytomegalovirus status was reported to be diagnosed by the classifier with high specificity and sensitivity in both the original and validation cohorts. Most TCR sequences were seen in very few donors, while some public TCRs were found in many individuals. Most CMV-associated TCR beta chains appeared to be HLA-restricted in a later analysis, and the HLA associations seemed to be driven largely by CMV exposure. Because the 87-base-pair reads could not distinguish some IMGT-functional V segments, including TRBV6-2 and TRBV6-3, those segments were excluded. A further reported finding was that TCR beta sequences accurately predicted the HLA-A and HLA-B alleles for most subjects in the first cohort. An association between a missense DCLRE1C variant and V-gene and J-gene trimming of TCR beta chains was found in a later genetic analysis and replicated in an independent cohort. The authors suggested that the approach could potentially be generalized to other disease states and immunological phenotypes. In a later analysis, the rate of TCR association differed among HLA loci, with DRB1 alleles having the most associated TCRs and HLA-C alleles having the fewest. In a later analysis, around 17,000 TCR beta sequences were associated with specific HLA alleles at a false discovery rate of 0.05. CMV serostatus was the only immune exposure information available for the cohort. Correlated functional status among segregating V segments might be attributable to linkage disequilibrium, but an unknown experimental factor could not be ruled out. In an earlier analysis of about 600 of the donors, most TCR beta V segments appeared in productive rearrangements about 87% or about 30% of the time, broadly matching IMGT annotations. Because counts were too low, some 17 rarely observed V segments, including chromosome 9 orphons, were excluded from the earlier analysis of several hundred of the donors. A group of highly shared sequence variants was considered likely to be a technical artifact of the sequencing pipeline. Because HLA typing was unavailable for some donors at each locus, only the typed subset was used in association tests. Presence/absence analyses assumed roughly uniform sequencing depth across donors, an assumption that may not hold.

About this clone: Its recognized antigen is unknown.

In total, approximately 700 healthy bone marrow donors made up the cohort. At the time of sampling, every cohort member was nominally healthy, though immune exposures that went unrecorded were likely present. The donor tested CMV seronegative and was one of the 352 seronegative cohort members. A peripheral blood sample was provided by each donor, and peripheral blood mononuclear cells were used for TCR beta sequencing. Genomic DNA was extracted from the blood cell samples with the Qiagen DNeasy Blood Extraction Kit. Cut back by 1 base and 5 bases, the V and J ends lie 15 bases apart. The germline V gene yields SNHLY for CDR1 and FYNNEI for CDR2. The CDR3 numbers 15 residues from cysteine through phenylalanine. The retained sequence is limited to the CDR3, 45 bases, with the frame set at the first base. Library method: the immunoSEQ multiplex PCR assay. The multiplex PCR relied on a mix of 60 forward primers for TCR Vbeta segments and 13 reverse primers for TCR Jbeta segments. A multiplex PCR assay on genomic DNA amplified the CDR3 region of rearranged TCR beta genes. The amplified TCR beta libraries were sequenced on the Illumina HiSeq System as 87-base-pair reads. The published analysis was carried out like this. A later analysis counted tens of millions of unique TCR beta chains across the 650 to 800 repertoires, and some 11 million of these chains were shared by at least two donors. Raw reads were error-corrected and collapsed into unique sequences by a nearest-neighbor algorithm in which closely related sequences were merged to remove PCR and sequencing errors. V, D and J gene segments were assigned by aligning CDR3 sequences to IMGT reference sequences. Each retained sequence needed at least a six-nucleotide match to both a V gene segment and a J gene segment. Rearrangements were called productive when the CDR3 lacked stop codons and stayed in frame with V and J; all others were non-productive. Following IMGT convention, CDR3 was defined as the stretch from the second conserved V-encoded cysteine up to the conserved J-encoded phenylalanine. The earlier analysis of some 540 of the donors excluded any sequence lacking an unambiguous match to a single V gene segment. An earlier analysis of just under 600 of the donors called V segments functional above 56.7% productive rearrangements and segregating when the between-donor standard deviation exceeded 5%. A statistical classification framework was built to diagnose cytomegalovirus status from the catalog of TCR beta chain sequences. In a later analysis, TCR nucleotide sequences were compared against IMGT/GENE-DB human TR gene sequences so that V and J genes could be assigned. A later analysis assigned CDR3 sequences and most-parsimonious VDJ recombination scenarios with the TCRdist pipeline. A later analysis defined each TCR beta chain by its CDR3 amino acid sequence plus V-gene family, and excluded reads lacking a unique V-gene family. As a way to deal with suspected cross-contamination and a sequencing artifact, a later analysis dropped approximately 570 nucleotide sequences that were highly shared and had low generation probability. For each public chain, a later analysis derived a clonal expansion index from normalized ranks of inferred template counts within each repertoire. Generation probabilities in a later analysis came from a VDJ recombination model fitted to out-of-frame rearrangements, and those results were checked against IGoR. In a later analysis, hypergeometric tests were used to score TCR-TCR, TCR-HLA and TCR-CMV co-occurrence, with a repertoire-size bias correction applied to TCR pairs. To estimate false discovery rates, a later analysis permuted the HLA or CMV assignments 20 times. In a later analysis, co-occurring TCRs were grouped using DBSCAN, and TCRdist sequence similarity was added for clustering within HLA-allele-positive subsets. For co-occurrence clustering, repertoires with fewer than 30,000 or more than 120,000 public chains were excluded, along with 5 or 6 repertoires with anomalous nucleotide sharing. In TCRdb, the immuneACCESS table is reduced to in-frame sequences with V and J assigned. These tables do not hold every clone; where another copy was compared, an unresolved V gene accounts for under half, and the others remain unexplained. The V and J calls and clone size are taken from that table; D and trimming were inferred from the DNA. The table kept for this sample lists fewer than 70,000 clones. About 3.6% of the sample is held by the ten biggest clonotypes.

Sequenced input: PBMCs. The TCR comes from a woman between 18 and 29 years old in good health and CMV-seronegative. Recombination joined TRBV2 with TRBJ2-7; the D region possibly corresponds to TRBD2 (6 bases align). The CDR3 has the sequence CASSEGLVGRNEQYF. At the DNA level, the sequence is TGTGCCAGCAGTGAAGGGTTGGTGGGGAGGAACGAGCAGTACTTC.